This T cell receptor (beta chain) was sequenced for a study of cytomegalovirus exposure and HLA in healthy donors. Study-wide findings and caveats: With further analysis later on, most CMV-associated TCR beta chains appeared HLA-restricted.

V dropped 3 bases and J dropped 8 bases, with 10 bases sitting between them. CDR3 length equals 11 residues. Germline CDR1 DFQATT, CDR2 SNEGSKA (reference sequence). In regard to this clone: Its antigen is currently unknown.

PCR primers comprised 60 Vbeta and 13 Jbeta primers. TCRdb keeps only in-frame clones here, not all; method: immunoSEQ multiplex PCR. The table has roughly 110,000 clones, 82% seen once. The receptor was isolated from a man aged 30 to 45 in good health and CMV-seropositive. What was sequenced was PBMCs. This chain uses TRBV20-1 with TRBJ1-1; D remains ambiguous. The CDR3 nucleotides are TGCAGTGCTAGGGGAGGTCACGAAGCTTTCTTT. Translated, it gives CSARGGHEAFF.